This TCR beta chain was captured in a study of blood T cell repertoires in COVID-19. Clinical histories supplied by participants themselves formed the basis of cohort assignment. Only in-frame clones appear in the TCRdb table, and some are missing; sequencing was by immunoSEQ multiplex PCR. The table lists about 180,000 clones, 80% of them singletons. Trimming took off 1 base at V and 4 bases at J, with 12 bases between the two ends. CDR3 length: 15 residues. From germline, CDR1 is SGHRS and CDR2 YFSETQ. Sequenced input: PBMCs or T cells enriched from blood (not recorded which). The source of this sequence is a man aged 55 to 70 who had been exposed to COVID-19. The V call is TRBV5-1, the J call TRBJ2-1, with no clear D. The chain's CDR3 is CASSLSLQSYNEQFF. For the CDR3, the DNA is TGCGCCAGCAGCTTGTCTCTACAGTCTTACAATGAGCAGTTCTTC.